Listed below are T cell receptor beta chains from one sample, sequenced in a study of shared clonotypes between healthy human individuals. The data were produced by immunoSEQ multiplex PCR, yet TCRdb's version contains in-frame clones alone and is incomplete. The sample carries some 2.1 million clones, approximately 95% recorded once. Sequencing was done on a sample of naive CD4+ T cells sorted from blood. The receptors were gathered from a man aged 18 to 29 in good health. Each CDR3 is given with its conserved first and last residue. D genes are given only for firm matches.

j_call,v_call,d_call,cdr3_nt,cdr3_aa
TRBJ2-7,TRBV7-9,-,TGTGCCAGCAGCTTGGAGGACGAGCAGTACTTC,CASSLEDEQYF
TRBJ1-6,TRBV2,-,TGTGCCAGCAGTGAGTCTTGGGGAGATAATTCACCCCTCCACTTT,CASSESWGDNSPLHF
TRBJ1-3,TRBV6-6,-,TGTGCCAGCAGCGGTACACAGGAGGGGGCTGGAAACACCATATATTTT,CASSGTQEGAGNTIYF
TRBJ2-1,TRBV5-1,-,TGCGCCAGCAGCACCGGGACACTTTACAATGAGCAGTTCTTC,CASSTGTLYNEQFF
TRBJ2-5,TRBV10-3,-,TGTGCCATCAGTGAGCCGGGACTGGTCGTAAGTGCCCAGTACTTC,CAISEPGLVVSAQYF
TRBJ2-3,TRBV11-3,-,TGTGCCAGCAGCCCCGGACCCTCCACAGATACGCAGTATTTT,CASSPGPSTDTQYF
TRBJ2-7,TRBV5-1,-,TGCGCCAGCAGCTTGGGGGGACCATTTTACGAGCAGTACTTC,CASSLGGPFYEQYF
TRBJ2-2,TRBV11-2,-,TGTGCCAGCAGCTCCCCCCGACGGGAACGACGGGCCGGGGAGCTGTTTTTT,CASSSPRRERRAGELFF
TRBJ2-2,TRBV7-2,-,TGTGCCAGCAGCCTTAACAGGGCCGGGGAGCTGTTTTTT,CASSLNRAGELFF
TRBJ2-4,TRBV18,-,TGTGCCAGCTCACCATTCGGTGCCGCCAAAAACATTCAGTACTTC,CASSPFGAAKNIQYF
TRBJ2-1,TRBV6-9,-,TGTGCCAGCAGCTCCGGGACTCAGATGGGGCATGAGCAGTTCTTC,CASSSGTQMGHEQFF
TRBJ2-7,TRBV7-9,-,TGTGCCAGCAGCTTAGACAGTCCCTCCTACGAGCAGTACTTC,CASSLDSPSYEQYF
TRBJ1-3,TRBV30,-,TGTGCCTGGGGGGACCGGGACGGACCCTGGGGGCCTGGAAACACCATATATTTT,CAWGDRDGPWGPGNTIYF
TRBJ2-5,TRBV6-5,-,TGTGCCAGCAGAGACCCCCGGGATGGGGTAGGGACCCAGTACTTC,CASRDPRDGVGTQYF
TRBJ1-1,TRBV30,-,TGTGCCTGGGACACAGTTGGAGTGGGCACTGAAGCTTTCTTT,CAWDTVGVGTEAFF
TRBJ2-7,TRBV7-2,-,TGTGCCAGCAGCTTTGGCGGGGACTCCTACGAGCAGTACTTC,CASSFGGDSYEQYF
TRBJ1-6,TRBV4-3,TRBD1,TGCGCCAGCAGCCGTACCAGGGGGCCGAGCTCCTATAATTCACCCCTCCACTTT,CASSRTRGPSSYNSPLHF
TRBJ2-2,TRBV30,TRBD1,TGTGCCTGGCAACCAGAAGGACAGGGGTCTATCAACACCGGGGAGCTGTTTTTT,CAWQPEGQGSINTGELFF